This T cell receptor beta chain was documented in a study of T-cell memory formation after mild COVID-19. Study-level points and caveats: Memory cells collected pre-infection included some clones that later responded, suggesting cross-reactive memory joined. CD4+ clones that contracted lay mainly in CM and EM; CD8+ ones lay in EMRA. The study found balanced CD4/CD8 in clones contracting day 15 to 85 and a CD4+ lean in later expanders.

The CDR3 length is 14 residues. Unmatched junction bases numbered 6, after V lost 1 base and J lost 9 bases. Germline CDR1 and CDR2: SGHTA and FQGNSA. Using its own MiXCR run on the 5' RACE reads, TCRdb lists one record per CDR3 protein. The data contain more than 350,000 distinct CDR3 sequences, about 15% of them singletons. Comment on this clonotype: Its cognate antigen is unknown.

The sample comprised PBMCs or a T cell subset sorted from them (not recorded which). The V gene is TRBV7-2, the J gene TRBJ2-4; TRBD2 matches at 7 bases. The sequence was obtained from a man aged 18 to 29 who had mild COVID-19 (a few samples of this study predate the infection). Cell type and time point are not known. The DNA of the CDR3 is TGTGCCAGCAGCTTAGACCTTGGGAGGGCCATTCAGTACTTC. This encodes CASSLDLGRAIQYF.